The present entry profiles one TCR beta chain with its context. The antigen it recognizes is unknown. No clone much larger than this one lies a single base away; base qualities are absent. Interpreted using the paper, the treatment or condition label stands for: in vitro stimulation with specific CMV peptide epitopes to enrich CMV-specific T cells. This record belongs to a study of T cell repertoires in cytomegalovirus infection (dated by TCRdb to the late 2010s). Some background on the complete study: Peptide stimulations targeted recently identified HLA-C-restricted CMV epitopes, whose presentation resists viral immunomodulation, together with well-studied HLA-B-restricted epitopes. Because public TCR beta signatures pointed to carriage of CMV infection together with the matching HLA type, the HLA type of each donor mattered for the analysis.

Overall results and qualifications from the work: In both this cohort and an independent cohort of 300 to 450 donors, the cumulative frequency of public TCR beta family members distinguished carriers of CMV infection plus the relevant HLA type. The ex vivo response was dominated by HLA-C-restricted CMV-specific TCR beta clonotypes, which also provided the single most frequent clonotype in two of eight donors.

V loses 5 bases at its end and J loses 0 bases; junction bases beyond the gene matches: 9. Sequences LNHDA (CDR1) and SQIVND (CDR2) are obtained from the germline V gene (reference sequence). From the cysteine up to the phenylalanine, the CDR3 has a length of 17 residues. Here the CDR3 DNA is all that survives: 51 bases in frame from base 1. TCRdb names Illumina HiSeq 1500 as the instrument used. Clones were called with MiXCR by TCRdb after fastp trimmed the public reads at Q25, and only in-frame beta chains were retained. All rows with the same CDR3 protein become a single entry with the most common DNA and genes. For this sample there are just over 450,000 distinct CDR3 sequences; 40% to 50% appear just once. 43% of the sample comes from the top ten.

This sequence was found in a human donor in good health (CMV status not recorded). Some clones in this sample may be carry-over from other donors' samples. The sequencing here drew on cultured PBMCs, taken from culture after CMV antigen stimulation. The rearranged chain carries TRBV19 and TRBJ2-3; 9 junctional bases match TRBD2. In nucleotides, the sequence is TGTGCCAGTAGTCTACGATATAGCGGGAGTAGCACAGATACGCAGTATTTT. It specifies CASSLRYSGSSTDTQYF.